Sequencing of this TCR beta chain was carried out in a study of T-cell reconstitution after alpha-beta-depleted transplantation in children. CDR1 is SGHRS and CDR2 is YFSETQ in the germline V gene. The V and J ends lost 2 bases and 7 bases respectively, with 13 bases between them. This CDR3 is built from 14 residues. Study outcomes and limitations: From surviving recipient T cells and thymic progenitors came the high day-60 TCRbeta diversity observed in some patients. One year after transplant, T-cell counts and diversity came mostly from newly produced T cells. Reportedly, alpha-beta T cells present about two months post-transplant originated from several hundred expanded clones of graft origin.

A note on this clonotype: Its specificity is not known.

As it was prepared, the TCRbeta library received unique molecular identifiers. Using its own MiXCR run on the PCR reads, TCRdb lists one record per CDR3 protein. The sample lists about 830,000 distinct CDR3 sequences; 15% to 20% were seen once. This receptor was obtained from a male patient under 18 who had a stem cell transplant for acute lymphoblastic leukemia, so the T cells may come from the graft donor. The chain recombines TRBV5-1 with TRBJ1-5; a possible D gene is TRBD1 (6 bases). The sample here was PBMCs, mostly from graft donor cells, taken 360 days after TCRalphabeta/CD19-depleted stem cell transplant. The CDR3 reads CASSLTTGKQPQHF. The CDR3 DNA sequence: TGCGCCAGCAGCTTAACTACAGGGAAACAGCCCCAGCATTTT.